Listed below are T cell receptor beta chains from one sample, sequenced in a study of T cell responses to AZD1222 COVID-19 vaccine. Sequencing was performed with immunoSEQ multiplex PCR; in TCRdb, only in-frame clones are kept and a portion is missing. The sample has under 150,000 clones; around 90% are singletons. The sequenced sample was peripheral blood, obtained on day 0 of AZD1222 vaccination. All receptors come from an adult in good health. Each CDR3 is given with its conserved first and last residue. Fields, in order: D gene, V gene, CDR3 length, J gene, clone size, CDR3 protein, CDR3 DNA. The D gene is left open where the match is weak. Only some rows state a clone size, as once, few, many or a class for expanded clones.

D: .
V: TRBV5-8
length: 17
J: TRBJ2-7
size: once
CDR3: CASSLRGMGSQGYEQYF
DNA: TGTGCCAGCAGCTTGCGTGGTATGGGTAGTCAAGGGTACGAGCAGTACTTC

D: .
V: TRBV5-1
length: 15
J: TRBJ2-1
size: .
CDR3: CASSVSSVASREQFF
DNA: TGCGCCAGCAGCGTGTCATCAGTGGCTTCACGTGAGCAGTTCTTC

D: .
V: TRBV28
length: 14
J: TRBJ1-1
size: once
CDR3: CASSLPRGNTEAFF
DNA: TGTGCCAGCAGTTTACCGAGGGGGAACACTGAAGCTTTCTTT

D: .
V: TRBV18
length: 12
J: TRBJ1-1
size: .
CDR3: CASSPQNTEAFF
DNA: TGTGCCAGCTCACCACAGAACACTGAAGCTTTCTTT

D: .
V: TRBV2
length: 13
J: TRBJ2-1
size: .
CDR3: CASSVGRHNEQFF
DNA: TGTGCCAGCAGTGTAGGACGTCACAATGAGCAGTTCTTC

D: .
V: TRBV12-3/TRBV12-4
length: 13
J: TRBJ2-7
size: few
CDR3: CASSLHRSYEQYF
DNA: TGTGCCAGCAGTTTGCACAGGTCCTACGAGCAGTACTTC

D: TRBD1
V: TRBV7-9
length: 14
J: TRBJ1-5
size: .
CDR3: CASSSGQGYQPQHF
DNA: TGTGCCAGCAGCTCCGGACAGGGGTACCAGCCCCAGCATTTT

D: TRBD1
V: TRBV6-5
length: 15
J: TRBJ2-4
size: .
CDR3: CASSLQGQGGFVRYF
DNA: TGTGCCAGCAGTCTCCAGGGACAGGGAGGGTTTGTCCGGTACTTC

D: TRBD2
V: TRBV5-1
length: 17
J: TRBJ2-7
size: .
CDR3: CASSFRASGGPMDEQYF
DNA: TGCGCCAGCAGCTTCAGAGCTAGCGGGGGTCCCATGGACGAGCAGTACTTC

D: TRBD1
V: TRBV5-1
length: 13
J: TRBJ1-2
size: once
CDR3: CASKPGTEHGYTF
DNA: TGCGCCAGCAAGCCCGGGACAGAGCATGGCTACACCTTC

D: TRBD1
V: TRBV5-1
length: 15
J: TRBJ1-6
size: .
CDR3: CASSLTTGVNSPLHF
DNA: TGCGCCAGCAGCTTAACGACAGGGGTGAATTCACCCCTCCACTTT

D: TRBD1
V: TRBV5-5
length: 13
J: TRBJ1-1
size: .
CDR3: CASSPDDRGEAFF
DNA: TGTGCCAGCAGCCCGGACGACAGGGGGGAAGCTTTCTTT